One sample yielded the 26 T cell receptor beta chains listed below, sequenced in a study of identical twins. TCRdb used MiXCR to reprocess the 5' RACE reads, holding one entry per CDR3 protein. The table lists 1.5 million to 2 million distinct CDR3 sequences, about 32% of them singletons. Specimen: cord blood. The receptors shown here come from a newborn girl in good health.

This clonotype was picked up one time. The V call is TRBV20-1, the J call TRBJ1-2; D ambiguous. V was pared by 5 bases and J by 3 bases, with 19 bases between. CDR1 and CDR2 (germline): DFQATT, SNEGSKA (reference sequence). This CDR3 spans 15 amino acids. CDR3 in amino acids: CSAYLGPQEDYGYTF. The CDR3 DNA reads as TGCAGTGCTTATCTAGGACCCCAAGAAGACTATGGCTACACCTTC.

The gene calls are TRBV20-1 and TRBJ2-3; D is possibly TRBD1 (6 bases). Germline-derived CDR1 and CDR2 are DFQATT and SNEGSKA (reference sequence). The CDR3 extends over 14 amino acids. V lost 3 bases and J lost 4, with 14 bases in between. The CDR3 is CSASMRQAADTQYF. The CDR3 coding sequence is TGCAGTGCTAGTATGCGACAGGCCGCAGATACGCAGTATTTT.

This chain joins TRBV10-3 and TRBJ2-3; perhaps TRBD2 as D (5 bases). This CDR3 region has 17 residues. Deletions cut 3 bases from V and 2 bases from J, with 18 bases between. Germline CDR1 and CDR2: ENHRY and SYGVKD. The CDR3 reads CAISDLSRPGDTDTQYF. DNA of the CDR3: TGTGCCATCAGTGATCTATCCCGACCCGGGGACACAGATACGCAGTATTTT.

This clonotype was counted between two and nine times. V and J are TRBV14 and TRBJ1-5; the D is unclear. The CDR3 runs 13 residues. V was trimmed by 0 bases and J by 5 bases, leaving 5 bases between them. Germline V gene lookup returns CDR1 SGHDN and CDR2 FVKESK. In nucleotides, the CDR3 is TGTGCCAGCAGCCAAGAGCCGCATCAGCCCCAGCATTTT. Residues: CASSQEPHQPQHF.

The genes are TRBV28 and TRBJ2-5; no firm D call. The V and J ends lost 10 bases and 11 bases respectively, with 23 bases between them. This CDR3 region has 13 residues. Germline assignment: CDR1 MDHEN and CDR2 SYDVKM. The CDR3 coding sequence is TGTGCCATTGGGAACAGTCCCCTTAATGAGCAGTACTTC. Protein product: CAIGNSPLNEQYF.

About this clonotype itself: One junction end disagrees with the germline gene, perhaps due to a read error. The V call is TRBV7-9, the J call TRBJ1-6, with a weak D call TRBD1 (6 bases). Germline V CDR1 and CDR2: SEHNR, FQNEAQ (reference sequence). The CDR3 covers 13 residues. The CDR3 nucleotides read TGTGCCAGCAGCTTACAGGGGCTTTCACCCCCCCACTTT. Protein product: CASSLQGLSPPHF. Using reference TRBV7-9 and TRBJ1-6 for the parts outside the CDR3, the full variable domain is DTGVSQNPRHKITKRGQNVTFRCDPISEHNRLYWYRQTLGQGPEFLTYFQNEAQLEKSRLLSDRFSAERPKGSFSTLEIQRTEQGDSAMYLCASSLQGLSPPHFGNGTRLTVT.

V gene TRBV6-1 combines with J gene TRBJ1-2, with D tentatively TRBD1 (5 bases). The CDR3 sequence is 12 residues long. Germline V gene data show CDR1 as MNHNS and CDR2 as SASEGT. V was clipped by 4 bases and J by 8 bases, with 11 bases between them. CDR3 DNA sequence: TGTGCCAGCAGTGTGGGGCTTTTGGGCTACACCTTC. Protein: CASSVGLLGYTF.

This chain links TRBV4-1 with TRBJ2-1; the D gene is possibly TRBD1 (5 bases). Trimming removed 4 bases from V and 9 bases from J, with 19 bases in between. Germline values: CDR1 MGHRA, CDR2 YSYEKL. CDR3 size: 15 residues. The CDR3 loop is CASSPGPFTGVEQFF. CDR3 nucleotide sequence: TGCGCCAGCAGCCCCGGACCCTTCACAGGCGTTGAGCAGTTCTTC.

The chain has TRBV12-3 or TRBV12-4 and TRBJ2-1, with D possibly being TRBD1 (6 bases). The CDR3 runs to 15 residues. Trimming stripped 2 bases from V and 5 bases from J, with 13 bases between. DNA of the CDR3: TGTGCCAGCAGTTTAAGCCGGACAGCCCACAATGAGCAGTTCTTC. This encodes CASSLSRTAHNEQFF.

Only a few counts were recorded for this clonotype. The chain has TRBV13 and TRBJ2-3, with D possibly matching TRBD1 (6 bases). This CDR3 region has 17 residues. Trimming shortened V by 4 bases and J by 5 bases, and 22 bases separated the two germline ends. Germline V lookup: CDR1 PRHDT, CDR2 FYEKMQ (reference sequence). CDR3 loop: CASSSYGSGGVRDTQYF. CDR3 bases: TGTGCCAGCAGCTCATATGGTAGTGGGGGCGTAAGAGATACGCAGTATTTT. Full variable domain (outside the CDR3, taken from reference TRBV13 and TRBJ2-3): AAGVIQSPRHLIKEKRETATLKCYPIPRHDTVYWYQQGPGQDPQFLISFYEKMQSDKGSIPDRFSAQQFSDYHSELNMSSLELGDSALYFCASSSYGSGGVRDTQYFGPGTRLTVL.

The rearrangement links TRBV24-1 to TRBJ2-7; 8 bases are a match to TRBD1. CDR1 and CDR2 (germline): KGHDR, SFDVKD. J lost 7 bases, V lost 4 bases, and 11 bases had no gene match. This CDR3 is 15 amino acids long. Written as DNA, the CDR3 is TGTGCCACCAGTGACCCGGGACAGGTCAATAATGAGCAGTACTTC. It specifies CATSDPGQVNNEQYF.

V gene TRBV5-4 combines with J gene TRBJ2-7; 10 bases agree with TRBD2. The J call may not be correct, given that the DNA end is closer to TRBJ2-5. Germline CDR1 is SGHNT and CDR2 is YYREEE (reference sequence). The CDR3 sequence is 15 residues long. This chain's CDR3 is CASSLKAGGLKTQYF. Written as DNA, the CDR3 is TGTGCCAGCAGCTTGAAAGCGGGGGGGCTGAAGACCCAGTACTTC.

This clonotype was counted a few times. CDR3 sequence: CASIARGGQYF. DNA for the CDR3: TGTGCCAGCATAGCTAGGGGTGGGCAGTACTTC. The chain has TRBV28 and TRBJ2-7, with D perhaps TRBD1 (5 bases). V was cut by 7 bases and J by 9 bases, with 13 bases left in between. Germline assignment: CDR1 MDHEN and CDR2 SYDVKM. CDR3 length equals 11 residues.

There are a few counts of this clonotype. V usage is TRBV4-1 and J usage is TRBJ2-7; D call uncertain. CDR3 length: 14 amino acids. Germline V gene lookup returns CDR1 MGHRA and CDR2 YSYEKL. Trimming removed 1 base at V and 0 bases at J, with 7 bases between. In DNA form, the CDR3 reads TGCGCCAGCAGCCAAGCGGTTAGCTCCTACGAGCAGTACTTC. Translating it yields CASSQAVSSYEQYF.

This chain links TRBV7-8 with TRBJ1-1; the D is unclear. V dropped 1 base and J dropped 1 base, with 10 bases sitting between them. Per germline, CDR1 SGHVS and CDR2 FQNEAQ. The CDR3 has 15 amino acids. Here the CDR3 reads CASSLGVGANTEAFF. CDR3 sequence (DNA): TGTGCCAGCAGCTTAGGAGTAGGTGCGAACACTGAAGCTTTCTTT.

This clonotype was detected only a few times. The rearrangement uses TRBV7-9 and TRBJ2-4; 10 positions agree with TRBD2. CDR3 length: 18 amino acids. From germline, CDR1 is SEHNR and CDR2 FQNEAQ (reference sequence). Trimming at V came to 5 bases and at J to 1 base, leaving 11 bases not matched to a gene. The CDR3 here is CASSDSSGSYEAKNIQYF. The DNA of the CDR3 is TGTGCCAGCAGCGATTCTAGCGGGAGCTACGAGGCCAAAAACATTCAGTACTTC.

The CDR3 reads CASSSPPGRGSEAFF. The CDR3 DNA reads TGTGCCAGCAGTTCACCCCCTGGCAGGGGGTCTGAAGCTTTCTTT. V is TRBV27 and J is TRBJ1-1; 7 nucleotides match TRBD1. The length of the CDR3 is 15 residues. Germline assignment: CDR1 MNHEY and CDR2 SMNVEV (reference sequence). After removal of 4 bases from V and 6 bases from J, the junction contained 11 bases not matched to a gene.

This clonotype has a count of ten or more. The chain employs TRBV24-1 and TRBJ2-1, with unresolved D. The V and J ends lost 0 bases and 10 bases respectively, with 9 bases between them. Germline V gives CDR1 KGHDR, CDR2 SFDVKD. This CDR3 contains 13 residues. The CDR3: CATSDLQYQEQFF. DNA for the CDR3: TGTGCCACCAGTGATTTGCAATATCAAGAGCAGTTCTTC.

This clonotype was picked up many times. The genes are TRBV3-1 and TRBJ2-7; D remains ambiguous. Trimming shortened V by 1 base and J by 6 bases, and 4 bases separated the two germline ends. The CDR3 spans 11 residues. Germline-derived CDR1 and CDR2 are LGHDT and YNNKEL (reference sequence). The CDR3 coding sequence is TGTGCCAGCAGCCAAGTGAGCGAGCAGTACTTC. It translates to CASSQVSEQYF.

Worth noting for this clonotype: Possible read error: a much larger clone is one base away. The chain uses TRBV20-1 and TRBJ2-3; 8 bases line up with TRBD1. In germline, CDR1 is DFQATT, CDR2 SNEGSKA (reference sequence). There are 12 residues in the CDR3. CDR3: CSASTGEDTRYF. Here the CDR3 DNA reads TGCAGTGCTTCGACAGGGGAAGATACGCGGTATTTT.

This clonotype was recorded only once. The chain links TRBV20-1 to TRBJ2-1, with TRBD1 identical over 7 bases. The closer fit of TRBJ2-7 to the DNA end suggests the J call may be wrong. CDR1 and CDR2 from the germline V gene are DFQATT and SNEGSKA (reference sequence). The CDR3 length is 15 residues. CDR3 bases: TGCAGTGCTAGACGGACAGGTGTGGCACACAATGAGCAGTACTTC. It codes for CSARRTGVAHNEQYF.

The chain combines TRBV12-3 or TRBV12-4 with TRBJ1-6, with TRBD1 matching 7 bases. J was trimmed by 4 bases and V by 5 bases; bases with no gene match: 5. The CDR3 sequence is 15 residues long. The CDR3 protein is CASSLGTVYNSPLHF. For the CDR3, the DNA is TGTGCCAGCAGTCTCGGGACAGTTTATAATTCACCCCTCCACTTT.

This clonotype has more than one count but fewer than ten. This rearrangement joins TRBV12-3 or TRBV12-4 to TRBJ2-1, with TRBD2 matching over 10 bases. Trimming removed 5 bases from V and 3 bases from J; junction bases left unmatched: 7. This CDR3 has 16 amino acids. This CDR3 is CASSPFLAGDYNEQFF. As DNA, the CDR3 is TGTGCCAGCAGTCCATTTCTAGCGGGGGACTACAATGAGCAGTTCTTC.

This clonotype has only a few counts. The rearrangement links TRBV10-3 to TRBJ1-5; D is perhaps TRBD1 (5 bases). The germline V and J ends were trimmed by 2 bases and 6 bases, with 11 bases remaining between them. This CDR3 region has 14 residues. Germline V gives CDR1 ENHRY, CDR2 SYGVKD. For the CDR3, the DNA is TGTGCCATCAGTGAGGGCAGGGCGGGTCAGCCCCAGCATTTT. Amino acid sequence: CAISEGRAGQPQHF.

This chain connects TRBV4-1 to TRBJ1-1, with 7 bases identical to TRBD1. The V and J ends lost 0 bases and 10 bases, in that order; junction bases with no gene match: 5. Per germline, CDR1 MGHRA and CDR2 YSYEKL. This CDR3 is 13 amino acids long. The chain's CDR3 is CASSQDGNRGAFF. The CDR3 coding sequence is TGCGCCAGCAGCCAAGATGGGAACAGGGGAGCTTTCTTT.

The chain carries TRBV10-3 and TRBJ2-1; D gene uncertain. This CDR3 has 12 amino acids. Germline CDR1 is ENHRY and CDR2 is SYGVKD. V was trimmed by 4 bases and J by 6 bases, leaving 7 bases between them. CDR3 loop: CAISGRFNEQFF. For the CDR3, the DNA is TGTGCCATCAGTGGAAGGTTCAATGAGCAGTTCTTC.